These 9 T cell receptor beta chains share one sample of origin, sequenced in a study of T cell responses to AZD1222 COVID-19 vaccine. Profiling relied on immunoSEQ multiplex PCR, and the TCRdb table lists in-frame clones only, not all of them. The sample carries 120,000 or so clones, approximately 90% recorded once. Sample: peripheral blood, taken on day 0 of MenACWY control vaccination. The receptors come from an adult in good health.

V gene TRBV6-6 combines with J gene TRBJ1-2; weak D call: TRBD1 (5 bases). CDR1 MNHNY and CDR2 SVGAGI come from the germline V gene (reference sequence). CDR3 size: 12 residues. Trimming took 5 bases from V and 5 from J, leaving 9 bases between them. The CDR3 protein is CASSRGGYGYTF. The CDR3, as DNA: TGTGCCAGCAGTCGCGGGGGGTATGGCTACACCTTC.

This clone was picked up one time. This chain connects TRBV5-1 to TRBJ1-6, with no clear D. The V and J ends lost 5 bases and 0 bases respectively, with 12 bases between them. The CDR3 runs 16 residues. Germline CDR1 reads SGHRS; CDR2 reads YFSETQ. Written as DNA, the CDR3 is TGCGCCAGCAGTGAGTTCGGGAGCTCCTATAATTCACCCCTCCACTTT. Translation: CASSEFGSSYNSPLHF.

The chain joins TRBV25-1 to TRBJ1-2; D is unclear. V dropped 3 bases and J dropped 1 base, with 9 bases sitting between them. Looked up from germline, CDR1 is MGHDK and CDR2 is SYGVNS. CDR3 size: 14 residues. The CDR3 sequence is CASSDDGINYGYTF. As DNA, the CDR3 is TGTGCCAGCAGTGACGACGGAATTAACTATGGCTACACCTTC.

This chain joins TRBV7-9 and TRBJ1-3; D is unclear. The CDR3 consists of 13 residues. Between the trimmed V and J ends, which lost 4 bases and 2 bases, there was a span of 6 bases. In germline, CDR1 is SEHNR, CDR2 FQNEAQ (reference sequence). CDR3 in DNA: TGTGCCAGCAGCTGGACCGCTGGAAACACCATATATTTT. It encodes CASSWTAGNTIYF.

DNA of the CDR3: TGTGCCAGCAGCTTAGGGCCTAGCGGGAGCAGCACAGATACGCAGTATTTT. Encoded protein: CASSLGPSGSSTDTQYF. This chain joins TRBV13 and TRBJ2-3; 10 nucleotides agree with TRBD2. The V segment lost 0 bases and the J segment 0 bases; nucleotides outside the gene matches: 3. There are 17 residues in the CDR3. Germline CDR1 reads PRHDT; CDR2 reads FYEKMQ (reference sequence).

A single count supports this clone. The chain links TRBV5-5 to TRBJ1-2; 7 bases match TRBD1. In germline, CDR1 is SGHKS, CDR2 YYEKEE (reference sequence). The CDR3 contains 14 residues. The V gene end was trimmed by 0 bases and the J gene end by 7 bases; junction bases not matched to a gene: 6. CDR3 coding DNA: TGTGCCAGCAGCTTGGGGGCCAGGGGGGCTGGCTACACCTTC. This codes for CASSLGARGAGYTF.

V usage is TRBV5-1 and J usage is TRBJ2-7, with a tentative D call TRBD1 (5 bases). V was pared by 0 bases and J by 2 bases, with 9 bases between. The V gene's germline CDR1 is SGHRS and CDR2 YFSETQ. CDR3 size: 14 residues. CDR3 DNA: TGCGCCAGCAGCTTGGTCGGCAGGGCCTACGAGCAGTACTTC. It yields the protein CASSLVGRAYEQYF.

Only one count was recorded for this clone. This chain uses TRBV10-3 with TRBJ2-7, with 11 bases matching TRBD1. The germline gives CDR1 ENHRY, CDR2 SYGVKD. There are 15 residues in the CDR3. Trimming took 0 bases from V and 3 from J; bases not matched to a gene: 1. CDR3 nucleotides: TGTGCCATCAGTGAGTCTGGGACAGGGGGCTACGAGCAGTACTTC. Its protein is CAISESGTGGYEQYF.

The chain carries TRBV4-1 and TRBJ1-5; 9 bases match TRBD1. J lost 7 bases, V lost 3 bases, and 7 bases had no gene match. The CDR3 runs to 15 residues. The germline CDR1 and CDR2 sequences are MGHRA and YSYEKL. The CDR3 DNA is TGCGCCAGCAGCCATCCGGGACAGGGCCACCAGCCCCAGCATTTT. Its translation: CASSHPGQGHQPQHF.